This T cell receptor beta chain was documented in a study of naive and memory T cell subsets. The germline CDR1 and CDR2 sequences are MDHEN and SYDVKM. The CDR3 is made up of 16 amino acids. Trimming took off 1 base at V and 3 bases at J, with 13 bases between the two ends. An equimolar mix of two oligonucleotides served as the beta constant-region primer for TRBC1 and TRBC2. Four rounds of PCR amplified the ligated cDNA using nested alpha and beta constant-region primers plus SP2. TCRdb recomputed calls from the UMI-ligation and nested PCR reads with MiXCR, one row per CDR3 protein. The table has about 90,000 distinct CDR3 sequences, around 7% seen once; the top ten hold 1.5% to 2%.

The receptor comes from a human donor in good health. This chain uses TRBV28 with TRBJ1-5; D gene ambiguous. The sequenced sample was central memory CD4+ T cells from blood. CDR3 loop: CASSLLSRTYNQPQHF. In DNA, the CDR3 is TGTGCCAGCAGTTTATTATCCAGGACCTACAATCAGCCCCAGCATTTT.